These 28 T cell receptor beta chains came from one sample sequenced in a study of OX40 agonist ivuxolimab in advanced cancers. Assay used: immunoSEQ multiplex PCR; TCRdb lists only in-frame clones, some missing. There are 35,000 to 50,000 clones in the sample; 80% to 95% occur only once, and under 25% lies in the top ten. The source material was CD4+ or CD8+ T cells sorted from blood, sampled in a trial of the OX40 agonist ivuxolimab. The receptor set was obtained from an adult with an advanced solid tumor such as melanoma, head and neck, liver or kidney cancer.

This rearrangement joins TRBV4-1 to TRBJ2-1; tentatively, D is TRBD1 or TRBD2 (5 bases each). There are 16 residues in the CDR3. CDR1 and CDR2 from the germline V gene are MGHRA and YSYEKL. Trimming cost V 1 base and J 0 bases, with 10 bases left between them. CDR3 DNA: TGCGCCAGCAGCCAAGTGGGGACCAGCTCCTACAATGAGCAGTTCTTC. Residues: CASSQVGTSSYNEQFF.

The chain uses TRBV29-1 and TRBJ2-5; TRBD2 agrees at 7 bases. Germline CDR1 SQVTM, CDR2 ANQGSEA. With V trimmed by 3 bases and J by 5 bases, 18 bases remained unmatched. The CDR3 sequence is 17 residues long. The CDR3 protein is CSVDGGSILLSSETQYF. In DNA, the CDR3 is TGCAGCGTTGACGGCGGGAGTATCCTACTTTCCTCCGAGACCCAGTACTTC.

The chain recombines TRBV7-9 with TRBJ1-6; 9 bases are a match to TRBD1. There are 14 residues in the CDR3. Per germline, CDR1 SEHNR and CDR2 FQNEAQ (reference sequence). Losses at the gene ends were 6 bases for V and 6 bases for J; bases not matched to a gene: 3. As DNA, the CDR3 is TGTGCCAGCAGGCACAGGGGGCTTAATTCACCCCTCCACTTT. It translates to CASRHRGLNSPLHF. Complete variable domain (other parts from reference TRBV7-9 and TRBJ1-6): DTGVSQNPRHKITKRGQNVTFRCDPISEHNRLYWYRQTLGQGPEFLTYFQNEAQLEKSRLLSDRFSAERPKGSFSTLEIQRTEQGDSAMYLCASRHRGLNSPLHFGNGTRLTVT.

The DNA for the CDR3 is TGTGCCTGTTCAGGGAGAAGGAATGAGACCCAGTACTTC. This codes for CACSGRRNETQYF. V and J are TRBV11-3 and TRBJ2-5, with D perhaps given as TRBD1 or TRBD2 (5 bases each). V was clipped by 11 bases and J by 5 bases, with 18 bases between them. Per the germline V gene, CDR1 is SGHNT and CDR2 is YENEEA. This CDR3 region has 13 residues.

The CDR3 protein is CASSFDRDTLAKNIQYF. The DNA of the CDR3 is TGTGCCAGCAGTTTCGACCGGGACACACTAGCCAAAAACATTCAGTACTTC. The gene calls are TRBV11-1 and TRBJ2-4; perhaps TRBD1 as D (6 bases). CDR1 SGHAT and CDR2 FQDESV come from the germline V gene (reference sequence). V shed 6 bases and J shed 0 bases, with 18 bases lying between them. The CDR3 totals 17 residues.

This clone was seen a single time. V and J are TRBV27 and TRBJ1-1; D not resolved. The CDR3 runs 14 residues. Germline V gives CDR1 MNHEY, CDR2 SMNVEV (reference sequence). Trimming took 2 bases from V and 4 from J, leaving 11 bases between them. Here the CDR3 DNA reads TGTGCCAGCAGTTTAGGGCAGAGTTCCACTGAAGCTTTCTTT. It codes for CASSLGQSSTEAFF.

The chain is built from TRBV6-4 and TRBJ2-1, with 9 bases aligning to TRBD2. This CDR3 region has 15 residues. The J segment lost 4 bases and the V segment lost 8 bases, leaving 9 bases of the junction unmatched. Germline V gene sequence: CDR1 MRHNA, CDR2 SNTAGT. CDR3 residues: CASRPSGESYNEQFF. In DNA, the CDR3 is TGTGCCAGCCGTCCTAGCGGGGAATCTTACAATGAGCAGTTCTTC.

The chain is built from TRBV19 and TRBJ2-1; no reliable D call. Germline assignment: CDR1 LNHDA and CDR2 SQIVND (reference sequence). The CDR3 totals 12 residues. Trimming left V 5 bases short and J 6 bases short, with 8 bases between. The CDR3 DNA reads TGTGCCAGTAGTTTTCCGGGCAATGAGCAGTTCTTC. Protein sequence: CASSFPGNEQFF.

This sequence joins TRBV7-9 and TRBJ2-3, with D hard to call. V was cut by 4 bases and J by 6 bases, with 11 bases left in between. There are 13 residues in the CDR3. The germline gives CDR1 SEHNR, CDR2 FQNEAQ (reference sequence). CDR3 bases: TGTGCCAGCAGCTCTCCCGGCTTGGATACGCAGTATTTT. Residues: CASSSPGLDTQYF. Full variable domain (outside the CDR3, taken from reference TRBV7-9 and TRBJ2-3): DTGVSQNPRHKITKRGQNVTFRCDPISEHNRLYWYRQTLGQGPEFLTYFQNEAQLEKSRLLSDRFSAERPKGSFSTLEIQRTEQGDSAMYLCASSSPGLDTQYFGPGTRLTVL.

The rearrangement links TRBV7-3 to TRBJ2-7; D is uncertain. Trimming left V 0 bases short and J 6 bases short, with 18 bases between. This CDR3 spans 16 amino acids. Germline V gene data show CDR1 as SGHTA and CDR2 as FQGTGA. In DNA, the CDR3 is TGTGCCAGCAGCTTAACGTTCGGACCCCCGGCTCTCGAGCAGTACTTC. Residues: CASSLTFGPPALEQYF.

This chain connects TRBV9 to TRBJ1-2; D call uncertain. Germline CDR1 is SGDLS and CDR2 is YYNGEE. The CDR3 is 13 residues long. V was cut by 4 bases and J by 8 bases, with 15 bases left in between. This CDR3 reads CASSYSGLRGYTF. The CDR3 DNA reads as TGTGCCAGCAGCTACAGTGGCCTGCGCGGCTACACCTTC.

The chain combines TRBV7-2 with TRBJ2-5; 11 bases are a match to TRBD2. The CDR3 has 16 residues. Germline assignment: CDR1 SGHTA and CDR2 FQGNSA. The trim removed 1 base at V and 2 bases at J, leaving 3 bases unmatched. The CDR3: CASSLGGLAVQETQYF. The CDR3 DNA follows: TGTGCCAGCAGCTTAGGGGGACTAGCGGTACAAGAGACCCAGTACTTC.

The chain combines TRBV19 with TRBJ2-2; no clear D gene. V was pared by 6 bases and J by 8 bases, with 16 bases between. Germline V CDR1 and CDR2: LNHDA, SQIVND (reference sequence). This CDR3 is 14 amino acids long. CDR3 sequence (DNA): TGTGCCAGTAGATATTGGGCAGGTGGTGGGGAGCTGTTTTTT. Its protein is CASRYWAGGGELFF.

This chain joins TRBV5-1 and TRBJ2-7; a possible D gene is TRBD1 (5 bases). This CDR3 is built from 15 residues. CDR1 SGHRS and CDR2 YFSETQ come from the germline V gene. V was pared by 2 bases and J by 6 bases, with 18 bases between. The CDR3 loop reads CASSLLQDALGEQYF. CDR3 bases: TGCGCCAGCAGCTTATTACAGGACGCCCTAGGCGAGCAGTACTTC.

This clone was picked up one time. The J gene is TRBJ2-5, the V gene TRBV5-4; TRBD1 aligns across 12 bases. J was trimmed by 5 bases and V by 4 bases; bases with no gene match: 9. The CDR3 runs to 16 residues. Germline-derived CDR1 and CDR2 are SGHNT and YYREEE (reference sequence). CDR3: CASSPWDRGRGETQYF. CDR3 sequence (DNA): TGTGCCAGCAGCCCCTGGGACAGGGGGCGGGGGGAGACCCAGTACTTC.

The chain recombines TRBV6-1 with TRBJ2-7, with 10 bases that match TRBD1. Germline values: CDR1 MNHNS, CDR2 SASEGT. The V segment lost 4 bases and the J segment 5 bases; nucleotides outside the gene matches: 8. This CDR3 comprises 15 residues. Here the CDR3 reads CASSVTGTGVDEQYF. For the CDR3, the DNA is TGTGCCAGCAGTGTAACCGGGACAGGGGTGGACGAGCAGTACTTC.

The chain employs TRBV19 and TRBJ2-5, with 11 bases matching TRBD2. The J call may be mistaken, given a closer DNA end match to TRBJ2-7. CDR1 and CDR2 (germline): LNHDA, SQIVND (reference sequence). This CDR3 has 13 residues. The CDR3 bases are TGTGCCAGTAGTGAGACTAGCGGGAACGAGCAGTACTTC. This gives the protein CASSETSGNEQYF.

The rearrangement uses TRBV2 and TRBJ2-1; possible D gene TRBD2, 6 bases. CDR1 and CDR2 from the germline V gene are SNHLY and FYNNEI. Trimming took off 3 bases at V and 2 bases at J, with 17 bases between the two ends. The CDR3 runs to 17 residues. The CDR3 DNA follows: TGTGCCAGCAGTGATCCCGGGAGCAGGAAGCCCTACAATGAGCAGTTCTTC. Amino acids: CASSDPGSRKPYNEQFF.

V usage is TRBV6-1 and J usage is TRBJ1-2; 7 bases align to TRBD1. This CDR3 has 16 residues. With V trimmed by 0 bases and J by 1 base, 5 bases remained unmatched. Germline CDR1 reads MNHNS; CDR2 reads SASEGT. CDR3 amino acids: CASSEAGTEGNYGYTF. In DNA form, the CDR3 reads TGTGCCAGCAGTGAAGCAGGGACAGAAGGTAACTATGGCTACACCTTC.

The chain uses TRBV9 and TRBJ2-7, with D tentatively TRBD2 (5 bases). CDR1 is SGDLS and CDR2 is YYNGEE in the germline V gene. The CDR3 loop spans 13 amino acids. Trimming took off 4 bases at V and 1 base at J, with 9 bases between the two ends. The CDR3 DNA reads as TGTGCCAGCAGCCCCGGGATTTCCTACGAGCAGTACTTC. This translates into CASSPGISYEQYF.

V usage is TRBV6-5 and J usage is TRBJ2-2, with 8 nucleotides matching TRBD2. Unmatched junction bases numbered 6, after V lost 4 bases and J lost 2 bases. Germline CDR1 is MNHEY and CDR2 is SVGAGI. This CDR3 has 16 residues. The CDR3 DNA sequence: TGTGCCAGCAGTTTCGATCGGACTAGCAACACCGGGGAGCTGTTTTTT. Translation: CASSFDRTSNTGELFF.

This clone was detected once. V gene TRBV9 combines with J gene TRBJ2-3; 10 nucleotides align to TRBD1. The CDR3 contains 16 residues. Germline CDR1 is SGDLS and CDR2 is YYNGEE. The ends lost 4 bases at V and 3 bases at J; junction bases unmatched: 8. CDR3 protein: CASSRGGTGETDTQYF. The CDR3 region has the DNA TGTGCCAGCAGCAGAGGAGGGACAGGGGAAACAGATACGCAGTATTTT.

V usage is TRBV28 and J usage is TRBJ1-4, with D perhaps matching TRBD1 (6 bases). Germline V lookup: CDR1 MDHEN, CDR2 SYDVKM. CDR3 length equals 14 residues. V lost 7 bases and J 5 bases, leaving 14 bases between the germline ends. The CDR3 DNA is TGTGCCAGCACCCCGGACAGCCCAAATGAAAAACTGTTTTTT. It yields the protein CASTPDSPNEKLFF.

The CDR3: CASSLAATGTSTF. Written as DNA, the CDR3 is TGTGCCAGCAGCTTGGCCGCGACAGGGACGTCCACCTTC. The chain is built from TRBV5-5 and TRBJ1-2, with 7 bases fitting TRBD1. V lost 0 bases and J lost 13; bases outside the gene matches: 9. This CDR3 is built from 13 residues. Germline values: CDR1 SGHKS, CDR2 YYEKEE (reference sequence).

In this sample, this clone turned up once. This sequence joins TRBV13 and TRBJ2-1, with D perhaps TRBD1 (6 bases). V dropped 1 base and J dropped 8 bases, with 18 bases sitting between them. This CDR3 is built from 16 residues. Per the germline V gene, CDR1 is PRHDT and CDR2 is FYEKMQ (reference sequence). The CDR3 DNA reads TGTGCCAGCAGCTTAGAAGGCGGGTATAAGGGGGATGAGCAGTTCTTC. Amino acids: CASSLEGGYKGDEQFF.

The gene calls are TRBV2 and TRBJ2-3, with D perhaps matching TRBD1 (6 bases). Trimming cost V 3 bases and J 2 bases, with 9 bases left between them. The CDR3 has 14 residues. Germline CDR1 reads SNHLY; CDR2 reads FYNNEI. The CDR3 spells CASSEAGDTDTQYF. In nucleotides, the CDR3 is TGTGCCAGCAGTGAGGCAGGGGACACAGATACGCAGTATTTT.

This clone was seen more than once but under ten times. V is TRBV19 and J is TRBJ2-1, with 7 bases identical to TRBD1. This CDR3 has 12 amino acids. Germline V gene lookup returns CDR1 LNHDA and CDR2 SQIVND (reference sequence). Unmatched junction bases numbered 5, after V lost 2 bases and J lost 13 bases. CDR3 nucleotide sequence: TGTGCCAGTAGTATATGGGACAGTATCCAGTTCTTC. Translated: CASSIWDSIQFF.

The CDR3 loop is CASSPGTSGSRTYNEQFF. The CDR3 region has the DNA TGTGCCAGCAGCCCCGGGACTAGCGGGAGTAGGACCTACAATGAGCAGTTCTTC. The chain combines TRBV7-3 with TRBJ2-1; TRBD2 matches at 14 bases. The CDR3 covers 18 residues. The V and J ends lost 5 bases and 2 bases, in that order; junction bases with no gene match: 8. Germline V gene lookup returns CDR1 SGHTA and CDR2 FQGTGA.